This note documents a single TCR beta chain sequence. Trimming left V 10 bases short and J 4 bases short, with 14 bases between. CDR3 length equals 13 residues. Per germline, CDR1 LNHDA and CDR2 SQIVND (reference sequence). This sample is part of a study of response to subunit inactivated influenza vaccine. TCRdb fed the RT-PCR reads into MiXCR, producing one record per CDR3 protein. This sample has over 400,000 distinct CDR3 sequences, with approximately 10% found just once. The sample consisted of PBMCs from blood, taken roughly 46 days after vaccination. The TCR sequence derives from a man aged 45-60 years who received an inactivated influenza vaccine. The V call is TRBV19, the J call TRBJ2-1; D uncertain. The CDR3 loop is CATTPGLYNEQFF. Here the CDR3 DNA reads TGTGCCACCACCCCGGGTTTGTACAATGAGCAGTTCTTC. Full variable domain (rest looked up from reference TRBV19 and TRBJ2-1): DGGITQSPKYLFRKEGQNVTLSCEQNLNHDAMYWYRQDPGQGLRLIYYSQIVNDFQKGDIAEGYSVSREKKESFPLTVTSAQKNPTAFYLCATTPGLYNEQFFGPGTRLTVL.